This T cell receptor beta chain was observed in a study of preoperative IRX-2 immunotherapy in early breast cancer. Sequencing was performed with immunoSEQ multiplex PCR; in TCRdb, only in-frame clones are kept and a portion is missing. The sample carries 40,000 to 45,000 clones, approximately 80% recorded once. In germline, CDR1 is SGHNT, CDR2 YENEEA. The CDR3 has 16 amino acids. The V and J ends lost 4 bases and 7 bases, in that order; junction bases with no gene match: 10. Treatment meaning: preoperative locoregional IRX-2 cytokine immunotherapy. Preoperative locoregional IRX-2 cytokine immunotherapy was tested in the phase Ib source study.

V is TRBV11-3 and J is TRBJ1-4; 9 nucleotides align to TRBD1. Source: tumor tissue, taken after IRX-2 immunotherapy. This clonotype was sampled from a human donor with breast cancer. CDR3 DNA sequence: TGTGCCAGCAGCTCAAACACAGGGGGCGCGGGTGAAAAACTGTTTTTT. Translated, it gives CASSSNTGGAGEKLFF.